The sequence of this TCR beta chain was determined in a study of CXCR3-negative and CXCR3-positive naive CD8 T cells. The germline CDR1 and CDR2 sequences are LGHNA and YNFKEQ. The CDR3 runs to 15 residues. The TRB libraries of cDNA were built by UMI-labeled 5' RACE. Using the 5' RACE reads, TCRdb records one entry per CDR3 protein without DNA. Recorded for this sample: 130,000 or so distinct CDR3 sequences. The TCR comes from a human donor in good health. Some clones in this sample may be carry-over from other donors' samples. The chain is built from TRBV4-2 and TRBJ2-3. Sample: naive CXCR3- CD8+ T cells from blood. Subset: CD45RO-CCR7+CD27+CD95- naive CD8+ T cells lacking CXCR3 (TNR3-). The CDR3 protein is CASSQAGLATDTQYF.